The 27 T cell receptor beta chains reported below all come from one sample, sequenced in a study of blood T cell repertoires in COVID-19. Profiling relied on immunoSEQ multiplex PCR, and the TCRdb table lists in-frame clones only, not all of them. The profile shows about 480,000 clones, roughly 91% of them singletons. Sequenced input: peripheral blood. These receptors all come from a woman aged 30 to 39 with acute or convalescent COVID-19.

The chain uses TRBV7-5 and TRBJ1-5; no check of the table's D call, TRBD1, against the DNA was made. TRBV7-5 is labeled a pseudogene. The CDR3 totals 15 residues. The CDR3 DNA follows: TGTGCCAGAAGAGGGGCGGATTATAGCAATCAGCCCCAGCATTTT. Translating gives CARRGADYSNQPQHF.

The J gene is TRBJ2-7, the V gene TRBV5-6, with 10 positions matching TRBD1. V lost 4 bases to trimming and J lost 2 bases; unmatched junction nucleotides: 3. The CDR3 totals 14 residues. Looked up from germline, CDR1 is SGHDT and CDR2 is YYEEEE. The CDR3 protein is CASSLGQGPYEQYF. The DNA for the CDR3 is TGTGCCAGCAGCCTGGGACAGGGGCCCTACGAGCAGTACTTC. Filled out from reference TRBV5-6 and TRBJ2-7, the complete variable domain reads DAGVTQSPTHLIKTRGQQVTLRCSPKSGHDTVSWYQQALGQGPQFIFQYYEEEERQRGNFPDRFSGHQFPNYSSELNVNALLLGDSALYLCASSLGQGPYEQYFGPGTRLTVT.

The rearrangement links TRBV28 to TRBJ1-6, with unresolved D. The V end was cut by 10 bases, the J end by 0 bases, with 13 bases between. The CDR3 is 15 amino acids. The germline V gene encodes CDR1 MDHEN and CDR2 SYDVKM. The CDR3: CATTSRSSYNSPLHF. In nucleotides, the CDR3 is TGTGCCACCACTTCGCGGAGCTCCTATAATTCACCCCTCCACTTT.

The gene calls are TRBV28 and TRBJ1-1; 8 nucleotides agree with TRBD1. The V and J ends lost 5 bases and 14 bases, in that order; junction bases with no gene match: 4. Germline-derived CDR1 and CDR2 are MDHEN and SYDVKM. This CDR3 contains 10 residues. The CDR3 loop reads CASSGTGGFF. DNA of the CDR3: TGTGCCAGCAGTGGGACAGGAGGATTCTTT.

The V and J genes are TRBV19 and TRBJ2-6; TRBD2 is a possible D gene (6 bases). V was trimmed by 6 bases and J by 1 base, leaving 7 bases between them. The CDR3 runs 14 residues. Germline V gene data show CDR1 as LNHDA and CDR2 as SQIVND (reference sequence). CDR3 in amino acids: CASRRESGANVLTF. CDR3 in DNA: TGTGCCAGTAGGCGGGAATCTGGGGCCAACGTCCTGACTTTC. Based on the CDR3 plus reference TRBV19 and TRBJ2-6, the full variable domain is DGGITQSPKYLFRKEGQNVTLSCEQNLNHDAMYWYRQDPGQGLRLIYYSQIVNDFQKGDIAEGYSVSREKKESFPLTVTSAQKNPTAFYLCASRRESGANVLTFGAGSRLTVL.

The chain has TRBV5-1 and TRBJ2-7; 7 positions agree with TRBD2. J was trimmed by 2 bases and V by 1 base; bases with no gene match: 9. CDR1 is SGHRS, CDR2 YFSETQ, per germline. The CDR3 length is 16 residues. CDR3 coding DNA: TGCGCCAGCAGCTTGTCTGCGGGGGTCGGAGCCTACGAGCAGTACTTC. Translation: CASSLSAGVGAYEQYF. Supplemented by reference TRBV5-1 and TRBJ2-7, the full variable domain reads KAGVTQTPRYLIKTRGQQVTLSCSPISGHRSVSWYQQTPGQGLQFLFEYFSETQRNKGNFPGRFSGRQFSNSRSEMNVSTLELGDSALYLCASSLSAGVGAYEQYFGPGTRLTVT.

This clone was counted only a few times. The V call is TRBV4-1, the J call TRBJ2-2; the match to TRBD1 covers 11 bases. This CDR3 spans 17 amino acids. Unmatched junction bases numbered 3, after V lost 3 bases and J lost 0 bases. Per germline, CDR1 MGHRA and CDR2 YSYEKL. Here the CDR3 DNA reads TGCGCCAGCAGCCACGGACAGGGGGCCACGAACACCGGGGAGCTGTTTTTT. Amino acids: CASSHGQGATNTGELFF.

The CDR3 loop reads CASSGHTNTEAFF. The CDR3 region has the DNA TGTGCCAGCAGTGGACATACGAACACTGAAGCTTTCTTT. This chain joins TRBV5-5 and TRBJ1-1, with TRBD1 as a possible D gene (5 bases). The length of the CDR3 is 13 residues. V lost 5 bases and J 1 base, leaving 9 bases between the germline ends. Per germline, CDR1 SGHKS and CDR2 YYEKEE (reference sequence).

CDR3 residues: CASKQDFADTQYF. In DNA, the CDR3 is TGCGCCAGCAAACAGGATTTTGCAGATACGCAGTATTTT. J is TRBJ2-3 and V is TRBV4-1, with a weak D call TRBD1 (5 bases). The V end was cut by 7 bases, the J end by 4 bases, with 12 bases between. In germline, CDR1 is MGHRA, CDR2 YSYEKL. The CDR3 has 13 residues.

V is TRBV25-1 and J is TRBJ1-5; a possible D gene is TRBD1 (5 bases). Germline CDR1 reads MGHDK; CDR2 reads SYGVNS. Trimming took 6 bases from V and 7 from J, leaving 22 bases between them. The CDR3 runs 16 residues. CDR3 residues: CASSRGEGSPGQPQHF. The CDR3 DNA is TGTGCCAGCAGCCGAGGGGAGGGGTCTCCCGGGCAGCCCCAGCATTTT.

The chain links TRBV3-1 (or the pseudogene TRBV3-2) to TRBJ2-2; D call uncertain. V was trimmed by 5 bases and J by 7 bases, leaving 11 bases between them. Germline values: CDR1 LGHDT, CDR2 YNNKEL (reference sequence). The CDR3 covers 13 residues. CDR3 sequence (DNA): TGTGCCAGCAGCTACAGTGGAAGCGGGGAGCTGTTTTTT. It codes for CASSYSGSGELFF.

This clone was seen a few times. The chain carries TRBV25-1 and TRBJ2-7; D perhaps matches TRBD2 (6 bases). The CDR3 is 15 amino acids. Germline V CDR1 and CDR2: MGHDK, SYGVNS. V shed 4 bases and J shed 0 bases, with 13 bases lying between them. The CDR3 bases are TGTGCCAGCAGTGGATGGCGCGGGAACTCCTACGAGCAGTACTTC. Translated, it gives CASSGWRGNSYEQYF.

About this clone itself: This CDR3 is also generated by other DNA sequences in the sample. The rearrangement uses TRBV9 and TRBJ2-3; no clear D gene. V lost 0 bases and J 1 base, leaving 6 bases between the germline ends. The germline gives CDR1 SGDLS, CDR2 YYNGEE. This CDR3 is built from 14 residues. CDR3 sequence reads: CASSVVSGTDTQYF. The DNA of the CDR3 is TGTGCCAGCAGCGTAGTATCTGGCACAGATACGCAGTATTTT.

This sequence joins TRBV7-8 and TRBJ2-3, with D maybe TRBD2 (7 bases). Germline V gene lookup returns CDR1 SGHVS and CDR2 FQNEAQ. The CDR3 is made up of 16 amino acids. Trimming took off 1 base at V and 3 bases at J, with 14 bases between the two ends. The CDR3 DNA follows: TGTGCCAGCAGCTTAGTGACGGGGGGCGATACAGATACGCAGTATTTT. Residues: CASSLVTGGDTDTQYF. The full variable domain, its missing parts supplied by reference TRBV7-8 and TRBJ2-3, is GAGVSQSPRYKVAKRGQDVALRCDPISGHVSLFWYQQALGQGPEFLTYFQNEAQLDKSGLPSDRFFAERPEGSVSTLKIQRTQQEDSAVYLCASSLVTGGDTDTQYFGPGTRLTVL.

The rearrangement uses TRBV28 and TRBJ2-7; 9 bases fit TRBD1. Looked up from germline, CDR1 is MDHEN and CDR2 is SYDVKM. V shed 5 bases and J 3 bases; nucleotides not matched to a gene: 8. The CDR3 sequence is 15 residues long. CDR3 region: CASSPGTGQNYEQYF. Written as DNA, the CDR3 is TGTGCCAGCAGTCCGGGGACAGGGCAAAACTACGAGCAGTACTTC. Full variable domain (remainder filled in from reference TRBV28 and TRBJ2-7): DVKVTQSSRYLVKRTGEKVFLECVQDMDHENMFWYRQDPGLGLRLIYFSYDVKMKEKGDIPEGYSVSREKKERFSLILESASTNQTSMYLCASSPGTGQNYEQYFGPGTRLTVT.

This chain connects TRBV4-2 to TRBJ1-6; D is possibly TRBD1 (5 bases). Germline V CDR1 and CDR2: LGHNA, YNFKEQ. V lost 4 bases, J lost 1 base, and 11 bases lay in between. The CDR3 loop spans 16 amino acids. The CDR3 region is CASSLTAGSYNSPLHF. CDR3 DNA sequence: TGTGCCAGCAGCCTTACCGCAGGGTCCTATAATTCACCCCTCCACTTT.

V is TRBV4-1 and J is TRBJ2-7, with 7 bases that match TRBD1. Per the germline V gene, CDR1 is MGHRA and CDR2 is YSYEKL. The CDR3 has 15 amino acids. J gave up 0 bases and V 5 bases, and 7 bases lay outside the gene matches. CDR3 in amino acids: CASSRETGPSYEQYF. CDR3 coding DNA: TGCGCCAGCAGCAGGGAGACAGGGCCCTCCTACGAGCAGTACTTC.

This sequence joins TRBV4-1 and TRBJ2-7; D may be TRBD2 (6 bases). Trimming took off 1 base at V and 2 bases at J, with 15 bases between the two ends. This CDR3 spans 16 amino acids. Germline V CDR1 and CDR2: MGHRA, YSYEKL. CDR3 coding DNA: TGCGCCAGCAGCCAAGGAGGGCTCGGGGGACCCTACGAGCAGTACTTC. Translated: CASSQGGLGGPYEQYF.

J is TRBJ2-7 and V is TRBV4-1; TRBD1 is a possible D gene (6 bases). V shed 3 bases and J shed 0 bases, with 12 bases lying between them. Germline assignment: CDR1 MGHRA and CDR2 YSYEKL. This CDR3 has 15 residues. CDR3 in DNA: TGCGCCAGCAGCCAGACCGGACAGAGCTCCTACGAGCAGTACTTC. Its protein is CASSQTGQSSYEQYF.

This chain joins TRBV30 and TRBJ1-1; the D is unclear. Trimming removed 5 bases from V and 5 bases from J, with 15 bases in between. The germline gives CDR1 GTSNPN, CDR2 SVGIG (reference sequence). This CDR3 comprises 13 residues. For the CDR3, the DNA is TGTGCCTGGGGCGGTCGGGGAGGGACTGAAGCTTTCTTT. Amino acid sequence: CAWGGRGGTEAFF. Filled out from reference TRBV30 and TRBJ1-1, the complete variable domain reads SQTIHQWPATLVQPVGSPLSLECTVEGTSNPNLYWYRQAAGRGLQLLFYSVGIGQISSEVPQNLSASRPQDRQFILSSKKLLLSDSGFYLCAWGGRGGTEAFFGQGTRLTVV.

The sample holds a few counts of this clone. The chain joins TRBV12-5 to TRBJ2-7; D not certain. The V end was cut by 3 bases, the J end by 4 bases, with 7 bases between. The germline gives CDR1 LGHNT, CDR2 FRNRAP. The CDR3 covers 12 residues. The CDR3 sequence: CASGLWPYEQYF. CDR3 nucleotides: TGTGCTAGTGGTTTATGGCCTTACGAGCAGTACTTC.

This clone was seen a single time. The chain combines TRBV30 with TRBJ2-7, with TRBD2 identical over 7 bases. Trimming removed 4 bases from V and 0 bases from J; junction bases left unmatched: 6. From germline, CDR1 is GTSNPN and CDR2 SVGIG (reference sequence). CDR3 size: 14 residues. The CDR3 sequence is CAWNPAGSSYEQYF. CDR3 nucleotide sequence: TGTGCCTGGAATCCAGCGGGGAGCTCCTACGAGCAGTACTTC.

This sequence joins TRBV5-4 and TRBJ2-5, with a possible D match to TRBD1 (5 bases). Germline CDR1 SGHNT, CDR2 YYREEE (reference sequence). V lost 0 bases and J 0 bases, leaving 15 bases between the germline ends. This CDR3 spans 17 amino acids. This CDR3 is CASSLGVLGANQETQYF. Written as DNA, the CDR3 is TGTGCCAGCAGCTTGGGAGTGTTAGGGGCGAACCAAGAGACCCAGTACTTC. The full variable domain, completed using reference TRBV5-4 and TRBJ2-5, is ETGVTQSPTHLIKTRGQQVTLRCSSQSGHNTVSWYQQALGQGPQFIFQYYREEENGRGNFPPRFSGLQFPNYSSELNVNALELDDSALYLCASSLGVLGANQETQYFGPGTRLLVL.

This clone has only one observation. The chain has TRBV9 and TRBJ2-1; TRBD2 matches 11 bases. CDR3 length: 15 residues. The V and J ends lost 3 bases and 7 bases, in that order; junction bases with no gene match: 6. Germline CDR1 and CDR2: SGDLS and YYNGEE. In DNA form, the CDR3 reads TGTGCCAGCAGCGCATTTAGCGGGGGGGGGAATGAGCAGTTCTTC. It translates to CASSAFSGGGNEQFF.

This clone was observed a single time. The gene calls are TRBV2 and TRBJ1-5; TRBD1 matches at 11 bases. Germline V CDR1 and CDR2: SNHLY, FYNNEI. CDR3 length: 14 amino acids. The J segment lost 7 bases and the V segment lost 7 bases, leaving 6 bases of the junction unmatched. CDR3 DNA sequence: TGTGCCAGCACCCGGACAGGGGGCGAACAGCCCCAGCATTTT. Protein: CASTRTGGEQPQHF. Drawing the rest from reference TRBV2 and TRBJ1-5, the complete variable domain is EPEVTQTPSHQVTQMGQEVILRCVPISNHLYFYWYRQILGQKVEFLVSFYNNEISEKSEIFDDQFSVERPDGSNFTLKIRSTKLEDSAMYFCASTRTGGEQPQHFGDGTRLSIL.

CDR3 nucleotides: TGTGCCAGCAGCTTAGTAGCCGCTCCCAGGGGGTCAGATACGCAGTATTTT. Translation: CASSLVAAPRGSDTQYF. This rearrangement joins TRBV11-3 to TRBJ2-3; 7 nucleotides agree with TRBD1. This CDR3 comprises 17 residues. Germline V lookup: CDR1 SGHNT, CDR2 YENEEA. V shed 1 base, J shed 4 bases, and the junction held 11 bases outside the gene matches.

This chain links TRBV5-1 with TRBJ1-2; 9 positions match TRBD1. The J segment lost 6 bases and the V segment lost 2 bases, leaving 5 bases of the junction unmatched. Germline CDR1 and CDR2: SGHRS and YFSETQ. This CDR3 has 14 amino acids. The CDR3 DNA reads TGCGCCAGCAGCTTAAACAGGGGGCAAAATGGCTACACCTTC. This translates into CASSLNRGQNGYTF.